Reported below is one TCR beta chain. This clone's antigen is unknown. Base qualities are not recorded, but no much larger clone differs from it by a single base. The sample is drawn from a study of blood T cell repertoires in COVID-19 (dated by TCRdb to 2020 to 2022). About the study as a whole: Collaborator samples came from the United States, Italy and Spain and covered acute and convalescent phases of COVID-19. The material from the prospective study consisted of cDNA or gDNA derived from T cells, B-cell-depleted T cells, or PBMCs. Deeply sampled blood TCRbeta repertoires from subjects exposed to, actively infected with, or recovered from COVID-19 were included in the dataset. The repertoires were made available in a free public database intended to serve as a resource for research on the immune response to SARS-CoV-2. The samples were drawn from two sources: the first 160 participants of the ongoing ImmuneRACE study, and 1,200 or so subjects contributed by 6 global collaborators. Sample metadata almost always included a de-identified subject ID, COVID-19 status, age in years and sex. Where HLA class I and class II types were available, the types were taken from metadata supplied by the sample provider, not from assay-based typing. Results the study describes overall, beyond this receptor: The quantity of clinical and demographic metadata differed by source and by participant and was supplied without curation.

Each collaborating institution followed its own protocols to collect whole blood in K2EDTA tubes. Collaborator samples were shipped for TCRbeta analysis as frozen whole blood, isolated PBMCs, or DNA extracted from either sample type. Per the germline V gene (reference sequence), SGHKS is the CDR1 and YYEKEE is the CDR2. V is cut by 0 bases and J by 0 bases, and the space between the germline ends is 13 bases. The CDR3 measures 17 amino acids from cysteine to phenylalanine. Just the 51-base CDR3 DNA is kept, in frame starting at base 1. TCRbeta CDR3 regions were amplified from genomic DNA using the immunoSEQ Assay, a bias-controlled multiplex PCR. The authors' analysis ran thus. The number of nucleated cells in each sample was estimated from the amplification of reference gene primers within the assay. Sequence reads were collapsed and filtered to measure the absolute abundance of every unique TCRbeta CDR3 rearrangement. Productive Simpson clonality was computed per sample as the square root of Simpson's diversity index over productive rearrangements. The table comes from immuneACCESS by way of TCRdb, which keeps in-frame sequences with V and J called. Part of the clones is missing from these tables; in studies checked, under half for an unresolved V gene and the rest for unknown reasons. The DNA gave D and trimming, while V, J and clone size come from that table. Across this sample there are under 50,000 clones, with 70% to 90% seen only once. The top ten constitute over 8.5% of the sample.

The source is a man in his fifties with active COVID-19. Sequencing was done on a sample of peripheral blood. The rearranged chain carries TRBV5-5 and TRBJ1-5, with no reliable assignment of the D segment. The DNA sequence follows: TGTGCCAGCAGCTTGGTCGAGGAATTTTATAGCAATCAGCCCCAGCATTTT. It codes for CASSLVEEFYSNQPQHF. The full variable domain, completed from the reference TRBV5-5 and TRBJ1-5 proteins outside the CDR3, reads DAGVTQSPTHLIKTRGQQVTLRCSPISGHKSVSWYQQVLGQGPQFIFQYYEKEERGRGNFPDRFSARQFPNYSSELNVNALLLGDSALYLCASSLVEEFYSNQPQHFGDGTRLSIL.